These 24 T cell receptor beta chains were all obtained from the same sample, sequenced in a study of tumor-infiltrating lymphocytes in primary liver carcinoma. Extraction of RNA together with DNA used about 17-31 mg of unsorted bulk tissue. Constant-region priming of roughly 500 ng total RNA yielded TCR beta cDNA. What produced the TCR beta libraries was three nested multiplex PCR rounds using slightly modified ARM-PCR. TRBV1-TRBV30 forward primers paired with a C-beta reverse primer were used in the first two PCR rounds, which ran approximately 10 cycles each. MiXCR, applied by TCRdb to the multiplex PCR reads, yields one record per CDR3 protein. The repertoire includes under 30,000 distinct CDR3 sequences, around 79% of them detected once, and 46% sits in the top ten. The sample consisted of liver tumor tissue from sampling region 3. The subset is: tumor region T3, left-lateral pole. Source of these receptors: a man aged 40-49 years with primary liver carcinoma and hepatitis B virus infection.

As to this clonotype: Mismatch with germline at one junction end may stem from a read error. The J gene is TRBJ2-1, the V gene TRBV7-9, with D unresolved. The CDR3 has 11 amino acids. CDR1 is SEHNR and CDR2 is FQNEAQ in the germline V gene (reference sequence). In DNA form, the CDR3 reads TGTGCCGGCAGCTTTCTTGGTGATCTGTTCTTC. It encodes CAGSFLGDLFF.

The chain has TRBV29-1 and TRBJ2-1; D unresolved. Germline loops: CDR1 SQVTM, CDR2 ANQGSEA. The CDR3 loop spans 12 amino acids. The ends were cut back, 8 bases at V and 9 bases at J, with 17 bases in the middle. The CDR3 coding sequence is TGCAGCCTCCGACAAGGAGATATTGAGCAGTTCTTC. The encoded protein is CSLRQGDIEQFF.

This clonotype is labeled as medium-sized. The chain has TRBV5-5 and TRBJ2-6, with 8 bases lining up with TRBD1. Looked up from germline, CDR1 is SGHKS and CDR2 is YYEKEE (reference sequence). The J segment lost 2 bases and the V segment lost 2 bases, leaving 6 bases of the junction unmatched. The CDR3 is 17 amino acids. CDR3 DNA sequence: TGTGCCAGCAGCTTATGGACAGGGCTTGCTGGGGCCAACGTCCTGACTTTC. This sequence encodes CASSLWTGLAGANVLTF. Drawing the rest from reference TRBV5-5 and TRBJ2-6, the complete variable domain is DAGVTQSPTHLIKTRGQQVTLRCSPISGHKSVSWYQQVLGQGPQFIFQYYEKEERGRGNFPDRFSARQFPNYSSELNVNALLLGDSALYLCASSLWTGLAGANVLTFGAGSRLTVL.

By its share, this clonotype is medium-sized. J is TRBJ2-1 and V is TRBV6-5; 10 bases align to TRBD2. The germline V gene encodes CDR1 MNHEY and CDR2 SVGAGI. The CDR3 spans 15 residues. Unmatched junction bases numbered 7, after V lost 6 bases and J lost 5 bases. CDR3 protein: CASSALAGIDNEQFF. In DNA, the CDR3 is TGTGCCAGCAGCGCACTAGCGGGAATAGACAATGAGCAGTTCTTC.

About this clonotype itself: A junction end diverges from the germline sequence, so it may reflect a read error. The V gene is TRBV11-2, the J gene TRBJ2-5, with a tentative D call TRBD2 (5 bases). Germline CDR1 and CDR2: SGHAT and FQNNGV. The CDR3 has 18 residues. CDR3: CASSLGRLAVGKKEIQYF. CDR3 nucleotide sequence: TGTGCCAGCAGCTTAGGGAGGCTAGCCGTGGGAAAAAAAGAGATCCAGTACTTC.

As for this clonotype: One junction end disagrees with the germline gene, perhaps due to a read error. The chain joins TRBV2 to TRBJ2-7; D perhaps matches TRBD1 (6 bases). The CDR3 totals 15 residues. Germline CDR1 reads SNHLY; CDR2 reads FYNNEI. The CDR3 coding sequence is TGTGCCGGCAGTGAGAACAGGGCGTTATCCTACGAGCAGTACTTC. Its translation: CAGSENRALSYEQYF.

The table lists this clonotype with a count of one. At one of its ends the junction is not consistent with the germline gene, which may arise from a read error. The chain links TRBV4-3 to TRBJ2-1; 10 bases are shared with TRBD2. The CDR3 totals 16 residues. In germline, CDR1 is LGHNA, CDR2 YSLEER. CDR3 DNA sequence: TGCGCCAGCTGCCAAGACGGACTAGCGGCATACAAAGAACAGCTCTTC. As protein: CASCQDGLAAYKEQLF.

About this clonotype: Possible read error: a much larger clone is one base away. This CDR3 fails to terminate in the conserved phenylalanine or tryptophan, so it likely reflects a read error. The chain links TRBV5-1 to TRBJ2-7, with 10 bases identical to TRBD2. CDR3 length equals 15 residues. Germline CDR1 reads SGHRS; CDR2 reads YFSETQ. The CDR3 spells CTSSLGLAETYEQYL. In DNA form, the CDR3 reads TGCACCAGCAGCCTCGGACTAGCGGAGACCTACGAGCAGTACTTA.

The CDR3 loop reads CASSLSGRGADTQYF. The DNA for the CDR3 is TGTGCCAGCAGTCTTAGCGGGAGGGGGGCAGATACGCAGTATTTT. The gene calls are TRBV6-6 and TRBJ2-3; 11 positions match TRBD2. V lost 5 bases, J lost 4 bases, and 5 bases stayed unmatched. Germline-derived CDR1 and CDR2 are MNHNY and SVGAGI (reference sequence). The CDR3 covers 15 residues.

This clonotype was seen a few times. The chain has TRBV30 and TRBJ2-5; D gene unclear. Germline CDR1 and CDR2: GTSNPN and SVGIG (reference sequence). This CDR3 contains 14 residues. CDR3 region: CVCLERDSQETQYF. CDR3 bases: TGTGTTTGCTTAGAGCGCGATTCTCAAGAGACCCAGTACTTC.

Turning to this clonotype: A read error may account for a junction end that differs from germline. The chain joins TRBV10-2 to TRBJ2-2, with 11 bases aligning to TRBD2. This CDR3 contains 18 residues. Looked up from germline, CDR1 is WSHSY and CDR2 is SAAADI. The chain's CDR3 is CASTEAKGLAEDTGELFF. The CDR3 DNA follows: TGCGCCAGCACTGAGGCTAAGGGACTAGCGGAGGACACCGGGGAACTGTTTTTT.

The count of this clonotype is one. Because the CDR3 is missing its conserved closing phenylalanine or tryptophan, this is likely a read error. The rearrangement joins TRBV6-2 or TRBV6-3 to TRBJ2-1; D is undetermined. Per germline, CDR1 MNHEY and CDR2 SVGEGT. CDR3 length: 12 residues. CDR3 region: CTSLERYNEQFI. The CDR3 coding sequence is TGTACCAGCCTGGAGCGATACAATGAGCAGTTCATC.

About this clonotype: At one end the junction does not follow the germline gene, possibly because of a read error. The genes are TRBV11-2 and TRBJ2-1; 9 bases match TRBD2. The CDR3 covers 16 residues. Germline lookup yields CDR1 SGHAT and CDR2 FQNNGV. CDR3 loop: CDSSLGLLAGMNERFF. CDR3 nucleotides: TGTGACAGCAGCTTAGGGCTCCTAGCGGGAATGAATGAGCGGTTCTTC.

Comment on this clonotype: The junction differs from germline at one of its ends, possibly a read error. V is TRBV11-2 and J is TRBJ2-7; the D is unclear. The CDR3 sequence is 14 residues long. Germline values: CDR1 SGHAT, CDR2 FQNNGV. CDR3 coding DNA: TGTGTCAGCAGCTCAACTGACACTGCCTACGAGCAGTACTTC. Translated, it gives CVSSSTDTAYEQYF.

This clonotype was detected only a few times. The chain carries TRBV6-6 and TRBJ2-7, with a possible D match to TRBD2 (6 bases). The V end was cut by 6 bases, the J end by 9 bases, with 21 bases between. Germline V gives CDR1 MNHNY, CDR2 SVGAGI (reference sequence). The CDR3 sequence is 14 residues long. As DNA, the CDR3 is TGTGCCAGCAGCGGTGGAGCGGGTAGTATCGGGCAGTACTTC. Its translation is CASSGGAGSIGQYF.

In the case of this clonotype: The junction does not match germline at one end; this may be a read error. V and J are TRBV4-3 and TRBJ2-5; 9 bases are a match to TRBD2. The CDR3 runs to 16 residues. Germline CDR1 LGHNA, CDR2 YSLEER. CDR3 bases: TGCGCCAGCAGTCAAGGCGGGACTAGCAAGGGGGAGACTCAGTACTTC. Amino acid sequence: CASSQGGTSKGETQYF.

Turning to this clonotype: One junction end disagrees with the germline gene, perhaps due to a read error. This chain uses TRBV11-2 with TRBJ2-1; D is undetermined. In germline, CDR1 is SGHAT, CDR2 FQNNGV. The CDR3 runs 16 residues. CDR3 bases: TGTACCAGCAGCTTAGATCCAGAGAGCCCCTACAACGAGCAGTTCTTC. It codes for CTSSLDPESPYNEQFF. Full variable domain (rest looked up from reference TRBV11-2 and TRBJ2-1): EAGVAQSPRYKIIEKRQSVAFWCNPISGHATLYWYQQILGQGPKLLIQFQNNGVVDDSQLPKDRFSAERLKGVDSTLKIQPAKLEDSAVYLCTSSLDPESPYNEQFFGPGTRLTVL.

In its sample, this clonotype is medium-sized. The rearrangement links TRBV12-3 or TRBV12-4 to TRBJ2-5; 10 bases line up with TRBD2. This CDR3 is 13 amino acids long. After removal of 6 bases from V and 4 bases from J, the junction contained 2 bases not matched to a gene. The CDR3 DNA is TGTGCCAGCAGCCGACTAGCGGGAGAGACCCAGTACTTC. Translated: CASSRLAGETQYF.

This sequence joins TRBV12-3 or TRBV12-4 and TRBJ1-2; perhaps TRBD1 as D (5 bases). V was shortened by 6 bases and J by 4 bases, with 24 bases between the two germline ends. The CDR3 contains 17 residues. CDR3 sequence (DNA): TGTGCCAGCAGCCCTGGGGGACCGGGGCAGAAAGTCTATGGCTACACCTTC. Protein product: CASSPGGPGQKVYGYTF.

Ten or more counts support this clonotype. This chain uses TRBV7-9 with TRBJ2-1; D gene unclear. The CDR3 is made up of 14 amino acids. Trimming removed 6 bases at V and 6 bases at J, with 15 bases between. Germline assignment: CDR1 SEHNR and CDR2 FQNEAQ (reference sequence). CDR3 sequence reads: CASSKSIRANEQFF. The DNA of the CDR3 is TGTGCCAGCAGTAAAAGTATCCGGGCCAATGAGCAGTTCTTC. The full variable domain, in which reference TRBV7-9 and TRBJ2-1 provide the parts outside the CDR3, is DTGVSQNPRHKITKRGQNVTFRCDPISEHNRLYWYRQTLGQGPEFLTYFQNEAQLEKSRLLSDRFSAERPKGSFSTLEIQRTEQGDSAMYLCASSKSIRANEQFFGPGTRLTVL.

This clonotype was recorded once. Since no conserved phenylalanine or tryptophan closes the CDR3, a read error is the likely cause. The V gene is TRBV4-3, the J gene TRBJ2-2, with 11 bases lining up with TRBD2. CDR1 and CDR2 (germline): LGHNA, YSLEER. This CDR3 is built from 16 residues. The ends lost 10 bases at V and 7 bases at J; junction bases unmatched: 14. DNA for the CDR3: TGCGCCAACGGCCAAGATATAGCGGGAGGGGTCGGGGAGCTGTTTATT. Amino acids: CANGQDIAGGVGELFI.

The CDR3 region is CANCPLGNNNNEQFF. DNA for the CDR3: TGCGCCAACTGCCCGCTTGGTAACAACAACAATGAGCAGTTCTTC. The chain is built from TRBV4-1 and TRBJ2-1; D is unclear. Trimming took off 10 bases at V and 5 bases at J, with 21 bases between the two ends. There are 15 residues in the CDR3. Germline V gene sequence: CDR1 MGHRA, CDR2 YSYEKL.

This clonotype was detected a few times. A read error may produce the germline difference seen at one junction end. The gene calls are TRBV12-3 or TRBV12-4 and TRBJ2-1; the match to TRBD2 covers 8 bases. The CDR3 is 18 amino acids. The CDR3 bases are TGTGCCAGCAGTCCTAGGGGAGCGGGAGAAGGCTCCTACATTGAGCAGTTCTTC. This sequence encodes CASSPRGAGEGSYIEQFF.

Points on this clonotype: The junction and the germline gene differ at one end; a read error may be behind it. The chain employs TRBV4-3 and TRBJ2-3; unclear D gene. Germline V gene lookup returns CDR1 LGHNA and CDR2 YSLEER. The CDR3 has 17 residues. CDR3 coding DNA: TGCGCCAGCAGCCATAAGATGGGCTTTTATGGCACAGATACGCTGTATTTT. It translates to CASSHKMGFYGTDTLYF.